These T cell receptor beta chains were read from a single sample in a study of CD8+CD57+ T cells in acquired aplastic anemia. Each CDR3 protein is one row after TCRdb ran MiXCR on the reads. The table shows 150,000 to 200,000 distinct CDR3 sequences, with around half occurring only once. The specimen was sorted CD4+, CD8+, or CD8+CD57+ T cells (not recorded which) from PBMCs. The receptors were gathered from a human donor with aplastic anemia. Both conserved end residues are part of each CDR3. The D gene is left open where the match is weak. Clone size appears in some rows only: once, few, many, or a class for an expanded clone.

clone size	V gene	D gene	J gene	CDR3 DNA	CDR3 protein
once	TRBV25-1	TRBD1	TRBJ1-6	TGTGCCAGCAGCCCAGCGGGACAGGGAGGTTCACCCCTCCACTTT	CASSPAGQGGSPLHF
.	TRBV3-1	TRBD1	TRBJ2-2	TGTGCCAGCAGCGGACGGGACAGGAACACCGGGGAGCTGTTTTTT	CASSGRDRNTGELFF
many	TRBV7-2	TRBD1	TRBJ2-7	TGTGCCAGCAGCTTTTCCAAGGGACAGGGGGTCTCCTACGAGCAGTACTTC	CASSFSKGQGVSYEQYF
.	TRBV11-2	TRBD1	TRBJ1-2	TGTGCCAGCAGCTTAACAGGATTCAGGGGGTACAATGGCTACACCTTC	CASSLTGFRGYNGYTF
many	TRBV11-2	TRBD1	TRBJ2-7	TGTGCCAGCAGCTTAGATGATCCGACAGGGGGACTCTACGAGCAGTACTTC	CASSLDDPTGGLYEQYF
once	TRBV11-1	.	TRBJ1-5	TGTGCCAGCACCGGCGGCGGCCCCGGGGAGTATCAGCCCCAGCACTTT	CASTGGGPGEYQPQHF
.	TRBV2	TRBD1	TRBJ1-2	TGCGCCAGCAGTCAAGTATGCAGGGGGCGGGAAGGCTACACCTTC	CASSQVCRGREGYTF
many	TRBV19	TRBD1	TRBJ1-5	TGTGCCAGTAGTGTCATCCAGGGACAGGGGACCCAGCCCCAGCATTTT	CASSVIQGQGTQPQHF
.	TRBV10-3	.	TRBJ2-3	TGTGCCATCAGTGGTAGCGCTCCTAGCACAGATACGCAGTATTTT	CAISGSAPSTDTQYF
many	TRBV11-2	.	TRBJ1-3	TGTGCCAGCAGCTTACCCTCACTCGAGGGGGGCGCGGGACACACCATATATTTT	CASSLPSLEGGAGHTIYF
many	TRBV5-1	.	TRBJ2-3	TGCGCCAGCAGCCTGAAGACCGCAGATACGCAGTATTTT	CASSLKTADTQYF
.	TRBV20-1	.	TRBJ1-1	TGCAGTGCTAGAGCGGCATTGAACACTGAAGCTTTCTTT	CSARAALNTEAFF
many	TRBV29-1	TRBD1	TRBJ2-7	TGCAGCGTTACCGGGACAGGGAACTACGAGCAGTACTTC	CSVTGTGNYEQYF
.	TRBV15	.	TRBJ2-3	TGTGCCATCTGGGGTCCTAGCACAGATACGCAGTATTTT	CAIWGPSTDTQYF
.	TRBV13	TRBD2	TRBJ2-2	TGTGCCAGCAGCCACCGACTAGCGGGGGTCGCGAACACCGGGGAGCTGTTTTTT	CASSHRLAGVANTGELFF
many	TRBV24-1	TRBD2	TRBJ2-1	TGTGCCACCAGTGACACAACCCAGCGGGGGGGTGGCAATGAGCAGTTCTTC	CATSDTTQRGGGNEQFF
few	TRBV10-2	.	TRBJ2-5	TGCGCCAGCAGTGAGCCTGCAGGGGGGCGAGAGACCCAGTACTTC	CASSEPAGGRETQYF
many	TRBV6-2/TRBV6-3	.	TRBJ2-5	TGTGCCAGCAGATCGGACTATTGGGAGACCCAGTACTTC	CASRSDYWETQYF
few	TRBV4-2	TRBD2	TRBJ2-3	TGTGCCAGCAGCCCTATTCAGTCTAGCGGGGGGGCAAGCACAGATACGCAGTATTTT	CASSPIQSSGGASTDTQYF
many	TRBV4-2	TRBD2	TRBJ2-5	TGTGCCAGCAGCCAAGGTCTAGCGGGGGGCCAAGAGACCCAGTACTTC	CASSQGLAGGQETQYF
.	TRBV13	TRBD1	TRBJ2-5	TGTGCCAGCAGCAACGGACAGGGGACGAAGACCCAGTACTTC	CASSNGQGTKTQYF
.	TRBV6-1	.	TRBJ1-1	TGTGCCAGCAGTGAATTGGGGGCGCCGAACACTGAAGCTTTCTTT	CASSELGAPNTEAFF
many	TRBV19	.	TRBJ2-2	TGTGCCAGTAGTCTGGCGCACAGGGCATTCGGGGAGCTGTTTTTT	CASSLAHRAFGELFF
.	TRBV20-1	TRBD2	TRBJ2-3	TGCAGTGCTAGAGATAGGACTAGCGGCACATATACGCAGTATTTT	CSARDRTSGTYTQYF
many	TRBV19	.	TRBJ1-1	TGTGCCAGTAGTACTAACCCCGGACGGAAGAACACTGAAGCTTTCTTT	CASSTNPGRKNTEAFF
many	TRBV4-3	TRBD1	TRBJ1-1	TGCGCCAGCAGCCAAGAGCGTTGGGCAGGGGGAGCTTTCTTT	CASSQERWAGGAFF
.	TRBV20-1	TRBD1	TRBJ1-6	TGCAGTGCTAGAACGTCCGGGACAGGGGTACGTTCACCCCTCCACTTT	CSARTSGTGVRSPLHF
.	TRBV3-1	.	TRBJ1-1	TGTGCCAGCTCCGTCAGGGTAGGCACTGAAGCTTTCTTT	CASSVRVGTEAFF
many	TRBV6-5	.	TRBJ1-3	TGTGCCACAGCGGGGGGCGCGGAGGACACCATATATTTT	CATAGGAEDTIYF
medium-sized	TRBV4-1	.	TRBJ1-1	TGCGCCAGCAGCCAAGAACAGACAGATGCGAACACTGAAGCTTTCTTT	CASSQEQTDANTEAFF
.	TRBV6-1	TRBD2	TRBJ2-7	TGTGCCAGCAGTGCCGCGGGGGGCGCATCCCTCGAGCAGTACTTC	CASSAAGGASLEQYF
.	TRBV7-4	.	TRBJ2-5	TGTGCCAGCAGCCCTCAGGGATTGGAGACCCAGTACTTC	CASSPQGLETQYF
.	TRBV2	.	TRBJ1-2	TGTGCCAGCAGGGTGACAGCGGCCCCCGGCTATGGCTACACCTTC	CASRVTAAPGYGYTF
many	TRBV4-1	.	TRBJ2-5	TGCGCCAGCAGCCCTATTCGCGGTACGAGGGGTCAGCAAGAGACCCAGTACTTC	CASSPIRGTRGQQETQYF
.	TRBV6-5	.	TRBJ1-3	TGTGCCAGCAGTTATCGGGGAACTTCTGGAAACACCATATATTTT	CASSYRGTSGNTIYF
.	TRBV6-5	.	TRBJ1-1	TGTGCCAGCAGTTACAATGGGAAGGCTTTCTTT	CASSYNGKAFF
many	TRBV19	.	TRBJ1-3	TGTGCCACAAGGCCCTCGCGCTCTGGAAACACCATATATTTT	CATRPSRSGNTIYF
many	TRBV3-1	TRBD1	TRBJ1-2	TGTGCCAGTAGACAGGGGACCAACTATGGCTACACCTTC	CASRQGTNYGYTF
.	TRBV7-9	TRBD2	TRBJ2-7	TGTGCCAGCAGCCGTAGCGGGGGGTACGAGCAGTACTTC	CASSRSGGYEQYF
few	TRBV29-1	.	TRBJ2-7	TGCAGCGTTTGGACACCTCCCTACGAGCAGTACTTC	CSVWTPPYEQYF
.	TRBV18	.	TRBJ2-7	TGTGCCAGCTCTCCCCAGGGGGGGCTAGGGGAGCAGTACTTC	CASSPQGGLGEQYF
many	TRBV9	TRBD1	TRBJ2-5	TGTGCCAGCAGCATCGACAGGGTCGGAGAGACCCAGTACTTC	CASSIDRVGETQYF
.	TRBV5-1	.	TRBJ1-1	TGCGCCAGCAGCGCGGGACCCATGAACACTGAAGCTTTCTTT	CASSAGPMNTEAFF
.	TRBV9	.	TRBJ2-3	TGTGCCAGCAGCGTAGCTTTGTTGGGCACAGATACGCAGTATTTT	CASSVALLGTDTQYF
many	TRBV6-5	TRBD2	TRBJ2-5	TGTGCCAGCAGACAATTTAGCGGGGTAGGGGAGACCCAGTACTTC	CASRQFSGVGETQYF
.	TRBV19	.	TRBJ1-5	TGTGCCAGTGGGGGCGTTGGCAATCAGCCCCAGCATTTT	CASGGVGNQPQHF